Only a few counts were recorded for the clone carrying this T cell receptor beta chain. Methods used by the authors: Nucleated cell number was recorded as an estimate derived from reference gene primer amplification. The protocol was immunoSEQ multiplex PCR, while the TCRdb copy is restricted to in-frame clones and leaves out a portion. That table furnishes V, J and clone size, whereas the DNA furnished D and trimming. Here the sample spans tens of thousands of clones, roughly nine tenths being singletons. The data belong to a study of blood T cell repertoires in COVID-19. The CDR3 loop spans 16 amino acids. The V and J ends lost 0 bases and 9 bases, in that order; junction bases with no gene match: 8. Germline CDR1 is SGDLS and CDR2 is YYNGEE.

The rearrangement links TRBV9 to TRBJ1-6; 8 nucleotides line up with TRBD1. The origin of this receptor is a man over 45 with active COVID-19. The sample taken for sequencing was peripheral blood. The DNA for the CDR3 is TGTGCCAGCAGCGTAGACGACAGGGGTTATGGTTCACCCCTCCACTTT. Amino acids: CASSVDDRGYGSPLHF.